This T cell receptor (beta chain) was sequenced in a study of shared clonotypes between healthy human individuals (TCRdb year 2020). Concerning the study at large: A few men and a couple of women, aged 18 to 49 years, made up the cohort. Blood TCR repertoires of a handful of healthy adults were deeply sequenced to estimate repertoire size and the extent of clonotype sharing between individuals. To increase sequencing depth and limit assay-specific biases, TCR repertoire library preparation and sequencing were carried out by different laboratories using diverse techniques. Between about 0.94 and 10 billion PBMCs per donor were obtained by leukapheresis.

The donors were healthy, HIV-negative adults with no recently reported acute infections or vaccinations. Only Caucasian adults living in Nashville, Tennessee, USA were represented among the donors. In the unsorted samples, 87 million or so PBMCs were counted, and genomic DNA was extracted using the QIAamp DNA Blood Mini kit. Blood was obtained by leukapheresis, after which PBMCs were separated by Ficoll-Histopaque density gradient centrifugation and cryopreserved in liquid nitrogen vapor phase. Overall study results and their limits: The small number of donors limited the genetic and exposure-history diversity represented. Sampling was restricted to blood, and TCR repertoires in tissue are likely to differ from TCR repertoires in blood. Pairwise subsampling led to the expectation that sequencing depth would affect the degree of clonotype sharing among donors.

TCR CDR3 regions were amplified from genomic DNA by multiplex PCR using the deep immunoSEQ assay. Extracted genomic DNA from each cell subset was spread evenly across all wells of several immunoSEQ 96-well plates, with each plate serving as a replicate. For unsorted PBMC, approximately 310 ng genomic DNA, equal to 30,000 or so T cell genomes, was loaded into each replicate PCR. Ten immunoSEQ deep assay plates were used to sequence the unsorted PBMC genomic DNA. Purified libraries were quantified with a Qubit 3.0 fluorometer, sized on a Bioanalyzer 2100, and re-quantified with the KAPA Library Quantification kit. Every immunoSEQ 96-well plate was sequenced on a dedicated single-read 150-cycle Illumina NextSeq 550 flow cell. Turning to the authors' computational methods: Because the immunoSEQ output held only junctional sequences and lacked quality scores, the filtering could not match the filtering applied to full-length reads. Sequences were annotated with PyIR, a Python wrapper for IgBLAST v1.9, using IMGT germline references to assign V/J genes and CDR3. Reads were removed for weak V/J assignments (E-value above 1e-6), missing CDR3, stop codons, out-of-frame junctions, or ambiguous translated residues. V3J clonotypes were defined as sequences sharing the same inferred V gene, J gene, and CDR3 amino acid sequence. Percentage overlap between repertoires was calculated by dividing the number of shared unique clonotypes by the size of the smaller repertoire. Three approaches were used to assess repertoire richness: RTK rarefaction, the Chao1 estimator, and Recon v2.1 estimates of unobserved clonotypes. Sourced from immuneACCESS, this table was stored by TCRdb with only in-frame sequences that have V and J called. A share of the clones is absent; for the studies checked, an unresolved V gene accounts for under half, and the remainder has no known explanation. V, J and clone size derive from that table, while D and trimming were established from the DNA sequence. The sample table shows about 480,000 clones, and around 79% are seen once. The top ten hold around 13% of the sample.

For this clone: What antigen it recognizes has not been identified. No much larger clonotype is one base removed from it; base qualities were not supplied.

Taken from the germline V gene, the CDR1 and CDR2 loops are SGHDT and YYEEEE. V lost 4 bases and J lost 4 bases; the stretch between them is 11 bases long. From its cysteine to its phenylalanine, the CDR3 spans 13 amino acids. The only DNA kept is the CDR3, 39 bases in frame from the first base. The clonotype comes from a woman in her 40s in good health. Some clones in this sample may be carry-over from other donors' samples. The chain joins TRBV5-6 to TRBJ1-2; the D gene is perhaps TRBD1, on 5 matching bases. Specimen: PBMCs. The CDR3 in this case is CASSRRGTYGYTF. The nucleotides read TGTGCCAGCAGCCGCCGGGGGACCTATGGCTACACCTTC.